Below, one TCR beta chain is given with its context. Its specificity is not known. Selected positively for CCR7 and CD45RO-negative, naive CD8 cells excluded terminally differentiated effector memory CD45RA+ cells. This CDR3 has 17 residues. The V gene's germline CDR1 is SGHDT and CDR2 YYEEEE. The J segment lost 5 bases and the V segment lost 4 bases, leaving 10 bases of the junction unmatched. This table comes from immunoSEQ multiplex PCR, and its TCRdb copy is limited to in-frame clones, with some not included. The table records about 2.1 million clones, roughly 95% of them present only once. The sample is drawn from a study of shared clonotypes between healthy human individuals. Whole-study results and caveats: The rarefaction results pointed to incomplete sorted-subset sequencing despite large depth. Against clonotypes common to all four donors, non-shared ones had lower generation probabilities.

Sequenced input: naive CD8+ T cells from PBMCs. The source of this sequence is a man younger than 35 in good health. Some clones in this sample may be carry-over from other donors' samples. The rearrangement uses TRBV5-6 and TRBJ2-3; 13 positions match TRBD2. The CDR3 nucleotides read TGTGCCAGCAGCGGCGGGGGGACTAGCGGGACGGGAGATACGCAGTATTTT. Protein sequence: CASSGGGTSGTGDTQYF.